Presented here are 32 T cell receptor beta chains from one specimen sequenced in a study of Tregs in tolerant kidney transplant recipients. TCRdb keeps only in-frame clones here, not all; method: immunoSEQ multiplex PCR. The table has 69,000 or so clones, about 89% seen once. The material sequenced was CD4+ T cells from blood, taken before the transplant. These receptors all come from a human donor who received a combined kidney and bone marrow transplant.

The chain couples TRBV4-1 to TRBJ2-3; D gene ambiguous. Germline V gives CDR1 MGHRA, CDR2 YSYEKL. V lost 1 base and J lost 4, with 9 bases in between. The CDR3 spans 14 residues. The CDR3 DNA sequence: TGCGCCAGCAGCCAAGTAGCCAGAGCAGATACGCAGTATTTT. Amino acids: CASSQVARADTQYF.

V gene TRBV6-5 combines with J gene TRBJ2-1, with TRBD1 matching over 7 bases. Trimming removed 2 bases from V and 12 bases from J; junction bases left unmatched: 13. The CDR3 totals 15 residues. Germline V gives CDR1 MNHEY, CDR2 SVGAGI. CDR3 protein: CASSYGPGQLNLQFF. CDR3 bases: TGTGCCAGCAGTTACGGTCCGGGACAGCTGAATTTGCAGTTCTTC.

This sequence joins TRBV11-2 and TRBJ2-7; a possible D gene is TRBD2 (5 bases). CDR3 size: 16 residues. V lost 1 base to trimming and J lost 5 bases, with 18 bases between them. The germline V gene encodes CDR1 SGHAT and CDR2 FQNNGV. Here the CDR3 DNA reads TGTGCCAGCAGCTTAGGGTCTCTCCTAGCCAGCGACGAGCAGTACTTC. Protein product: CASSLGSLLASDEQYF.

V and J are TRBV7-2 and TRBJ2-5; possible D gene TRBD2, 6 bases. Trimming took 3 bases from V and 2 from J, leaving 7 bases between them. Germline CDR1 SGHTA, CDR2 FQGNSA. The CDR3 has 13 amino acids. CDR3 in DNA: TGTGCCAGCAGCTTTGGGGGGCAAGAGACCCAGTACTTC. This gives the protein CASSFGGQETQYF.

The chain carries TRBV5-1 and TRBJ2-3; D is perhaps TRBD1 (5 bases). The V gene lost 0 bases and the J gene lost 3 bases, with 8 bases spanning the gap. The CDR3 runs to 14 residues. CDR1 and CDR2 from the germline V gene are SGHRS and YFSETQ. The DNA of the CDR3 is TGCGCCAGCAGCTTGGTCAGGGAAACAGATACGCAGTATTTT. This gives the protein CASSLVRETDTQYF. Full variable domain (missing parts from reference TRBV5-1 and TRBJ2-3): KAGVTQTPRYLIKTRGQQVTLSCSPISGHRSVSWYQQTPGQGLQFLFEYFSETQRNKGNFPGRFSGRQFSNSRSEMNVSTLELGDSALYLCASSLVRETDTQYFGPGTRLTVL.

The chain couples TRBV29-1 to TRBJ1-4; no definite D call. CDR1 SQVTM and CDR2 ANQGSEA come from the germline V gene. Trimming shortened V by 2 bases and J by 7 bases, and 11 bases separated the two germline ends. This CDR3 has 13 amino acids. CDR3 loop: CSVEWMGSEKLFF. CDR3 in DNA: TGCAGCGTTGAATGGATGGGGAGTGAAAAACTGTTTTTT. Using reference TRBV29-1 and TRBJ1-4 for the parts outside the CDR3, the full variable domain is SAVISQKPSRDICQRGTSLTIQCQVDSQVTMMFWYRQQPGQSLTLIATANQGSEATYESGFVIDKFPISRPNLTFSTLTVSNMSPEDSSIYLCSVEWMGSEKLFFGSGTQLSVL.

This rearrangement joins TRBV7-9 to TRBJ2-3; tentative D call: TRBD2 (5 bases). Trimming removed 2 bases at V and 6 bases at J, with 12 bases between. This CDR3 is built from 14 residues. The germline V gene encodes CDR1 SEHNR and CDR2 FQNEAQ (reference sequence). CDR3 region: CASSLPPSGDTQYF. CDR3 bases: TGTGCCAGCAGCTTACCCCCCTCGGGGGATACGCAGTATTTT.

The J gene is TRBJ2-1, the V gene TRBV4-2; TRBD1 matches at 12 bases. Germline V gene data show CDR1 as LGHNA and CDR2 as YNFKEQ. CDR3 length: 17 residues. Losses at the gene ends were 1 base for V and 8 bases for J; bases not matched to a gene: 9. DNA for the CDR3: TGTGCCAGCAGCCAAGTGTGGAGGGGACAGGGGGCCGATGAGCAGTTCTTC. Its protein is CASSQVWRGQGADEQFF.

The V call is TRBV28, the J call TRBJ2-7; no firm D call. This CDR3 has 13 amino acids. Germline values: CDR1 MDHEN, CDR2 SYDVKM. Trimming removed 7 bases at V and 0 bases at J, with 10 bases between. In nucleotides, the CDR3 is TGTGCCAGCACTGGTGCGTTCTCCTACGAGCAGTACTTC. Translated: CASTGAFSYEQYF.

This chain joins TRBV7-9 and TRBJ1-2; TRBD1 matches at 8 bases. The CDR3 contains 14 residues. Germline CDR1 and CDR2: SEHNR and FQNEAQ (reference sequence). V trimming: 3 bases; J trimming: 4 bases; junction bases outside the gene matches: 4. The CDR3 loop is CASSFGQGGYGYTF. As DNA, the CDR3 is TGTGCCAGCAGCTTTGGACAGGGTGGCTATGGCTACACCTTC.

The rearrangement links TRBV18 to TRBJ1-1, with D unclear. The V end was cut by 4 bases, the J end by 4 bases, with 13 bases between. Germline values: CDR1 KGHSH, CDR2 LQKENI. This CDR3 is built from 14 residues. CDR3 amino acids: CASSLIQSSTEAFF. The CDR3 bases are TGTGCCAGCTCACTAATACAATCTAGCACTGAAGCTTTCTTT.

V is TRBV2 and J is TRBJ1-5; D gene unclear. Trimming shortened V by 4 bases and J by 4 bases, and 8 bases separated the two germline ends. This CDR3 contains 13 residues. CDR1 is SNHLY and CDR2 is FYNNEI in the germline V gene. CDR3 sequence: CASSVSGNQPQHF. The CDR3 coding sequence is TGTGCCAGCAGTGTCTCGGGGAATCAGCCCCAGCATTTT.

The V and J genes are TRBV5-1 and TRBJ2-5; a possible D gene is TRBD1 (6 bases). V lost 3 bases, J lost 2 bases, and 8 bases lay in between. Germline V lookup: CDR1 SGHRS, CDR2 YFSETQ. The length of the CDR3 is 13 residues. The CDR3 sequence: CASSSGHQETQYF. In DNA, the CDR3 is TGCGCCAGCAGCTCGGGACATCAAGAGACCCAGTACTTC.

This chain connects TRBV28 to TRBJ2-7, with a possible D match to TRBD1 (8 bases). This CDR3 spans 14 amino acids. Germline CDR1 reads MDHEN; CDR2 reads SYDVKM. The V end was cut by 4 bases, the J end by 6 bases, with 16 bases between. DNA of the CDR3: TGTGCCAGCAGTTCGACAGGGGAGGGGATCGAGCAGTACTTC. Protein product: CASSSTGEGIEQYF.

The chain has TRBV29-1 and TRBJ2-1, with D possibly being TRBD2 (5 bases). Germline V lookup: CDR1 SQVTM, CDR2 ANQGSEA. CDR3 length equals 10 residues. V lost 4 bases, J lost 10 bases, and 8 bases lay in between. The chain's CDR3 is CSVAEREQFF. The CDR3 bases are TGCAGCGTTGCCGAGCGGGAGCAGTTCTTC.

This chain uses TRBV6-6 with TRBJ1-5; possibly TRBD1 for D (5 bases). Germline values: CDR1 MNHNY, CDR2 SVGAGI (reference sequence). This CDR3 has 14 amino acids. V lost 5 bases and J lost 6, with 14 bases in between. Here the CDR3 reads CASSTVTAGQPQHF. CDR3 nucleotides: TGTGCCAGCAGTACGGTGACAGCGGGTCAGCCCCAGCATTTT.

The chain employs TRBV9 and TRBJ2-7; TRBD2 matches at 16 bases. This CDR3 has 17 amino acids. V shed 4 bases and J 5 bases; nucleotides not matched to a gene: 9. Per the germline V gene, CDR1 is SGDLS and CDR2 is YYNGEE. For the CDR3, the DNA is TGTGCCAGCAGCTCATCCGGGACTAGCGGGAGGGACGACGAGCAGTACTTC. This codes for CASSSSGTSGRDDEQYF. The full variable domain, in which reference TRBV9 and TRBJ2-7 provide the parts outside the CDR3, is DSGVTQTPKHLITATGQRVTLRCSPRSGDLSVYWYQQSLDQGLQFLIQYYNGEERAKGNILERFSAQQFPDLHSELNLSSLELGDSALYFCASSSSGTSGRDDEQYFGPGTRLTVT.

The CDR3 loop is CASSSNGQNGDEKLFF. Written as DNA, the CDR3 is TGTGCCAGCAGTTCTAACGGACAAAACGGCGATGAAAAACTGTTTTTT. This chain uses TRBV6-6 with TRBJ1-4; tentatively, D is TRBD1 (5 bases). The V gene's germline CDR1 is MNHNY and CDR2 SVGAGI (reference sequence). CDR3 length: 16 residues. V lost 4 bases and J 6 bases, leaving 18 bases between the germline ends.

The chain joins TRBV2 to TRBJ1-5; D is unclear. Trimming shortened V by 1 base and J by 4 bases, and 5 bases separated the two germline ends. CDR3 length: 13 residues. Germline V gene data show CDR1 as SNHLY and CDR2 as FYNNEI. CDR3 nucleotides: TGTGCCAGCAGTGAAGGCCTAAATCAGCCCCAGCATTTT. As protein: CASSEGLNQPQHF.

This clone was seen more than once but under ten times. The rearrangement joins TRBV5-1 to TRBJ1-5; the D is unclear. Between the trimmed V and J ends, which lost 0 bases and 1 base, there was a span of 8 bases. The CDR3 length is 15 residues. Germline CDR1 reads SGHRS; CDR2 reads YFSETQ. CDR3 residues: CASSLDGRSNQPQHF. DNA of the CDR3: TGCGCCAGCAGCTTGGACGGCAGGAGCAATCAGCCCCAGCATTTT. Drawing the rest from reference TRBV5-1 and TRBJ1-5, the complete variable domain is KAGVTQTPRYLIKTRGQQVTLSCSPISGHRSVSWYQQTPGQGLQFLFEYFSETQRNKGNFPGRFSGRQFSNSRSEMNVSTLELGDSALYLCASSLDGRSNQPQHFGDGTRLSIL.

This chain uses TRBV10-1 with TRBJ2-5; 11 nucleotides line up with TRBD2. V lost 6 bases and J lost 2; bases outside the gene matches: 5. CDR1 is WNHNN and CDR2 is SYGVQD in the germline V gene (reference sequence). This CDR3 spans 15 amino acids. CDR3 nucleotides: TGCGCCAGCAGCGAAGGGACTAGCGGACAAGAGACCCAGTACTTC. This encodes CASSEGTSGQETQYF.

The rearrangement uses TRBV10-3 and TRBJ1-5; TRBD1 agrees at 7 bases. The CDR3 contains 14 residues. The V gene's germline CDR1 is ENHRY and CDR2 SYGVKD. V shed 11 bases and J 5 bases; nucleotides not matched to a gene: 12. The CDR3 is CASSGGQVDQPQHF. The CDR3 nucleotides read TGTGCCTCCTCGGGCGGACAGGTGGATCAGCCCCAGCATTTT.

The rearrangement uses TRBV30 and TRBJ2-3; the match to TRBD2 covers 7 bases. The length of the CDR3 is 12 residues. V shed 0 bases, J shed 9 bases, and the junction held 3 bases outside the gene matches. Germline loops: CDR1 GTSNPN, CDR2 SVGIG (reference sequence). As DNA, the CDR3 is TGTGCCTGGAGTGTACGGGGGGAGACGCAGTATTTT. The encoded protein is CAWSVRGETQYF.

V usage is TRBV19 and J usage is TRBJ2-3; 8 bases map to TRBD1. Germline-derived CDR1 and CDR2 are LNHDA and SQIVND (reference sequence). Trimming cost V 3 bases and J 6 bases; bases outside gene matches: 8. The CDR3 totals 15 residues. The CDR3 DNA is TGTGCCAGTAGTATTAGCAGGGGGCGCGCGGATACGCAGTATTTT. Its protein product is CASSISRGRADTQYF.

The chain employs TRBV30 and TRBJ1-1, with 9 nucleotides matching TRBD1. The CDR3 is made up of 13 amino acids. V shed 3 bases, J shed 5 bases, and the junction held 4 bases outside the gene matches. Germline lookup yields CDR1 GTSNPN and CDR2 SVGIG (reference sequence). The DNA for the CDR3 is TGTGCCTGGAGCCGGACAGGGGTGACTGAAGCTTTCTTT. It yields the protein CAWSRTGVTEAFF.

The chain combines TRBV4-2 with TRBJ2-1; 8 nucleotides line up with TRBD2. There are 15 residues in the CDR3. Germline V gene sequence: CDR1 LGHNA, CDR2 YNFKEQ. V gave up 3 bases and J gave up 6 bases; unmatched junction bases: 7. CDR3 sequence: CASSQALAGSNEQFF. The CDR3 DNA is TGTGCCAGCAGCCAGGCCCTAGCGGGCAGCAATGAGCAGTTCTTC.

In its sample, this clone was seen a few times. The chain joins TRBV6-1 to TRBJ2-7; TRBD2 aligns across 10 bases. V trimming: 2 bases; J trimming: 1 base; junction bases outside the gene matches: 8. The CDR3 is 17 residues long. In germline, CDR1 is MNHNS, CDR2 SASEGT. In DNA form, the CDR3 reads TGTGCCAGCAGTGAACCGGTTTTAGCGGGAGGTTCCTACGAGCAGTACTTC. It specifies CASSEPVLAGGSYEQYF.

DNA of the CDR3: TGTGCCAGCAGCTTGCGGACAGGGGTGAACACTGAAGCTTTCTTT. The encoded protein is CASSLRTGVNTEAFF. This sequence joins TRBV7-2 and TRBJ1-1; 9 positions match TRBD1. Germline V CDR1 and CDR2: SGHTA, FQGNSA. With V trimmed by 3 bases and J by 0 bases, 2 bases remained unmatched. The CDR3 is 15 residues long.

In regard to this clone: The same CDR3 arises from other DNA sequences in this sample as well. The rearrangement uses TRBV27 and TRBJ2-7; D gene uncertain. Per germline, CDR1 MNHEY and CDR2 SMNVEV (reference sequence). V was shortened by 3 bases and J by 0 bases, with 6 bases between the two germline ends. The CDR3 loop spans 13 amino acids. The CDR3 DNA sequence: TGTGCCAGCAGTTTTCAGTTCTCCTACGAGCAGTACTTC. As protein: CASSFQFSYEQYF.

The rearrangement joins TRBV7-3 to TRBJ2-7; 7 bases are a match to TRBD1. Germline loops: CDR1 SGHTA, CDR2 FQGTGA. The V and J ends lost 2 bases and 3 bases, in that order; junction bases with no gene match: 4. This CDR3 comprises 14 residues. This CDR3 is CASSLLPGGYEQYF. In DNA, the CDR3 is TGTGCCAGCAGCTTACTCCCAGGGGGCTACGAGCAGTACTTC.

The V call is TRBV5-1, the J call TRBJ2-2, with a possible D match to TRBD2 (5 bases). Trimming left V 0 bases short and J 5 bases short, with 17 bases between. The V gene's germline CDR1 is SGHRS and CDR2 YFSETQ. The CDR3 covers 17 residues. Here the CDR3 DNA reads TGCGCCAGCAGCTTGGCGGCCGGAGGTCACGGAACCGGGGAGCTGTTTTTT. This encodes CASSLAAGGHGTGELFF.

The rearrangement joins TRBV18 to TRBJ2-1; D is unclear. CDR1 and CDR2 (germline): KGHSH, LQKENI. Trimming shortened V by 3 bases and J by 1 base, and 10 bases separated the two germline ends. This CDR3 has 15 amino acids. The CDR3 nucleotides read TGTGCCAGCTCACCGACATCCCGTTCCTACAATGAGCAGTTCTTC. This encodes CASSPTSRSYNEQFF.